The 28 T cell receptor beta chains presented below share a single source sample, sequenced in a study of T cell repertoires in cytomegalovirus infection. The antigens these receptors bind are not known. TCRdb reanalysed the reads using MiXCR and keeps one entry per CDR3 protein. Here the sample spans fewer than 1,000,000 distinct CDR3 sequences, about 33% being singletons. The sequencing used cultured CD8+ T cells from PBMCs, collected from culture after CMV antigen stimulation. The source of these receptors is a human donor in good health (CMV status not recorded). Some clones in this sample may be carry-over from other donors' samples.

The chain has TRBV7-6 and TRBJ2-3; no clear D gene. Germline V gene lookup returns CDR1 SGHVS and CDR2 FNYEAQ. This CDR3 contains 19 residues. The V end lost 3 bases, the J end lost 2 bases, and 24 bases lay between the germline ends. CDR3 DNA sequence: TGTGCCAGCAGCTTGATGATCCCGGGTCCCCGTTCCTACACAGATACGCAGTATTTT. Amino acid sequence: CASSLMIPGPRSYTDTQYF.

This sequence joins TRBV4-2 and TRBJ2-2, with a weak D call TRBD2 (6 bases). Trimming removed 10 bases at V and 5 bases at J, with 14 bases between. Looked up from germline, CDR1 is LGHNA and CDR2 is YNFKEQ. The CDR3 is 13 amino acids. The DNA of the CDR3 is TGTGCCATCCGGGACTCAGAGACCGGGGAGCTGTTTTTT. It is translated as CAIRDSETGELFF.

A few counts support this clonotype. V is TRBV7-2 and J is TRBJ2-3, with 8 bases that match TRBD2. The CDR3 loop spans 15 amino acids. The V segment lost 2 bases and the J segment 2 bases; nucleotides outside the gene matches: 3. Per germline, CDR1 SGHTA and CDR2 FQGNSA. The CDR3 coding sequence is TGTGCCAGCAGCTTACTCGGGGGGGCCACAGATACGCAGTATTTT. It yields the protein CASSLLGGATDTQYF.

This clonotype has ten or more counts. The chain recombines TRBV7-3 with TRBJ2-5; perhaps TRBD2 as D (5 bases). The CDR3 is 16 residues long. Trimming left V 0 bases short and J 4 bases short, with 15 bases between. Germline CDR1 SGHTA, CDR2 FQGTGA. In DNA, the CDR3 is TGTGCCAGCAGCTTAACGGAGTCGGGGTTCATAGAGACCCAGTACTTC. Its translation: CASSLTESGFIETQYF. Using reference TRBV7-3 and TRBJ2-5 for the parts outside the CDR3, the full variable domain is GAGVSQTPSNKVTEKGKYVELRCDPISGHTALYWYRQSLGQGPEFLIYFQGTGAADDSGLPNDRFFAVRPEGSVSTLKIQRTERGDSAVYLCASSLTESGFIETQYFGPGTRLLVL.

This clonotype was recorded a few times. The rearrangement joins TRBV12-3 or TRBV12-4 to TRBJ2-7; no reliable D call. The CDR3 consists of 13 residues. Trimming stripped 2 bases from V and 5 bases from J, with 10 bases between. The CDR3 coding sequence is TGTGCCAGCAGTTTACTAGTATACCACGAGCAGTACTTC. Translating it yields CASSLLVYHEQYF.

This clonotype was counted a few times. The chain joins TRBV6-2 or TRBV6-3 to TRBJ1-1; 7 nucleotides agree with TRBD1. With V trimmed by 0 bases and J by 5 bases, 6 bases remained unmatched. The CDR3 contains 15 residues. Germline CDR1 and CDR2: MNHEY and SVGEGT. The DNA of the CDR3 is TGTGCCAGCAGTTACTCGGGAGGGGGCTGGACTGAAGCTTTCTTT. Encoded protein: CASSYSGGGWTEAFF.

This clonotype was observed once. V gene TRBV19 combines with J gene TRBJ2-3, with TRBD2 matching over 8 bases. Trimming took 11 bases from V and 14 from J; bases not matched to a gene: 15. From germline, CDR1 is LNHDA and CDR2 SQIVND (reference sequence). This CDR3 is 12 amino acids long. CDR3 sequence: CAAGTPGLGWYF. In DNA form, the CDR3 reads TGTGCCGCGGGCACACCGGGACTAGGGTGGTATTTT.

This clonotype was detected a few times. The rearrangement joins TRBV7-9 to TRBJ1-2; no firm D call. The CDR3 has 14 amino acids. CDR1 SEHNR and CDR2 FQNEAQ come from the germline V gene (reference sequence). Trimming stripped 5 bases from V and 2 bases from J, with 12 bases between. In nucleotides, the CDR3 is TGTGCCAGCAGCCGTCCGGGGAAGAACTATGGCTACACCTTC. Protein product: CASSRPGKNYGYTF.

This clonotype was counted ten times or more. The V gene is TRBV12-3 or TRBV12-4, the J gene TRBJ2-1; 12 bases are shared with TRBD1. CDR3 length: 15 residues. With 4 bases clipped from V and 9 bases from J, the junction kept 7 bases outside the gene matches. In nucleotides, the CDR3 is TGTGCCAGCAGTTCTTCAGGGACAGGGGGCGTTGAGCAGTTCTTC. The encoded protein is CASSSSGTGGVEQFF.

This clonotype was seen only a few times. The chain has TRBV20-1 and TRBJ1-5; no reliable D call. Germline V gene lookup returns CDR1 DFQATT and CDR2 SNEGSKA (reference sequence). The CDR3 length is 19 residues. V lost 1 base and J 0 bases, leaving 22 bases between the germline ends. The CDR3 loop reads CSARGYTDTTVSSNQPQHF. In DNA form, the CDR3 reads TGCAGTGCTAGAGGGTACACAGATACAACAGTTTCTAGCAATCAGCCCCAGCATTTT.

The chain has TRBV27 and TRBJ1-1; TRBD1 matches at 10 bases. Germline V gene data show CDR1 as MNHEY and CDR2 as SMNVEV (reference sequence). Trimming at V came to 5 bases and at J to 3 bases, leaving 6 bases not matched to a gene. CDR3 size: 15 residues. Written as DNA, the CDR3 is TGTGCCAGCAGTGGAGGGACAGGGGTATACACTGAAGCTTTCTTT. It is translated as CASSGGTGVYTEAFF.

This clonotype was detected ten times or more. The chain couples TRBV12-3 or TRBV12-4 to TRBJ2-3; possible D gene TRBD1, 6 bases. The CDR3 runs 15 residues. V lost 4 bases and J 1 base, leaving 12 bases between the germline ends. The CDR3 spells CASSSGTLGTDTQYF. Here the CDR3 DNA reads TGTGCCAGCAGTTCCGGGACACTCGGCACAGATACGCAGTATTTT.

V and J are TRBV19 and TRBJ1-1; D is unresolved. V was clipped by 3 bases and J by 8 bases, with 16 bases between them. Germline V gives CDR1 LNHDA, CDR2 SQIVND (reference sequence). CDR3 length: 14 residues. As DNA, the CDR3 is TGTGCCAGTAGTATGTCCCGGAAGGGAGAAGAAGCTTTCTTT. Residues: CASSMSRKGEEAFF.

This clonotype turned up a few times. The V call is TRBV4-1, the J call TRBJ1-1, with unresolved D. CDR1 is MGHRA, CDR2 YSYEKL, per germline. With 4 bases removed from V and 2 bases from J, the gap between germline ends came to 8 bases. The length of the CDR3 is 13 residues. The CDR3 bases are TGCGCCAGCAGCCCGTTCGCAAACACTGAAGCTTTCTTT. Its protein product is CASSPFANTEAFF.

Details on this clonotype: This sequence may be a read error, since a much larger clone differs from it by one base. The gene calls are TRBV7-4 and TRBJ1-2; tentatively, D is TRBD1 (5 bases). The CDR3 spans 15 residues. With 5 bases removed from V and 2 bases from J, the gap between germline ends came to 15 bases. CDR1 is SGHVT and CDR2 is SQSDAQ in the germline V gene. The CDR3 coding sequence is TGTGCCAGCAGCCTAGGACGGGGACGGAACTATGGCTACACCTTC. Its translation: CASSLGRGRNYGYTF.

In this sample, this clonotype turned up a few times. The chain employs TRBV19 and TRBJ1-4; no reliable D call. The germline CDR1 and CDR2 sequences are LNHDA and SQIVND (reference sequence). Trimming shortened V by 7 bases and J by 8 bases, and 20 bases separated the two germline ends. This CDR3 region has 15 residues. CDR3 sequence: CASTLSRTRPEKLFF. The CDR3 DNA reads TGTGCCAGTACCCTATCCCGGACCAGGCCAGAAAAACTGTTTTTT.

The rearrangement uses TRBV2 and TRBJ2-3, with TRBD1 as a possible D gene (5 bases). Germline V CDR1 and CDR2: SNHLY, FYNNEI. V was clipped by 2 bases and J by 3 bases, with 15 bases between them. The CDR3 has 16 amino acids. CDR3 in amino acids: CASSEQGQGRTDTQYF. The CDR3 nucleotides are TGTGCCAGCAGTGAACAAGGACAAGGTCGGACAGATACGCAGTATTTT. Complete variable domain (other parts from reference TRBV2 and TRBJ2-3): EPEVTQTPSHQVTQMGQEVILRCVPISNHLYFYWYRQILGQKVEFLVSFYNNEISEKSEIFDDQFSVERPDGSNFTLKIRSTKLEDSAMYFCASSEQGQGRTDTQYFGPGTRLTVL.

The sample holds a few counts of this clonotype. The CDR3 DNA reads as TGTGCCAGCAGTTTGGAAGCCGCCCCGGACAGTTCCTACGAGCAGTACTTC. The encoded protein is CASSLEAAPDSSYEQYF. The rearrangement uses TRBV12-3 or TRBV12-4 and TRBJ2-7; D is possibly TRBD1 (6 bases). Deletions cut 3 bases from V and 1 base from J, with 19 bases between. The CDR3 has 17 amino acids.

This clonotype has a handful of counts. The genes are TRBV12-5 and TRBJ2-2; D is possibly TRBD1 (7 bases). CDR1 and CDR2 from the germline V gene are LGHNT and FRNRAP. V dropped 5 bases and J dropped 5 bases, with 21 bases sitting between them. The CDR3 is 17 amino acids. CDR3 amino acids: CASGVNLQGRETGELFF. The DNA for the CDR3 is TGTGCTAGTGGTGTGAACCTACAGGGGCGGGAAACCGGGGAGCTGTTTTTT.

The V gene is TRBV6-8, the J gene TRBJ2-1; possibly TRBD1 for D (6 bases). The CDR3 totals 13 residues. V was shortened by 5 bases and J by 9 bases, with 14 bases between the two germline ends. Germline V lookup: CDR1 MNHGY, CDR2 SAAAGT. CDR3 DNA: TGTGCCAGCAGTCTCGGTGGGGGCCCTGAGCAGTTCTTC. This encodes CASSLGGGPEQFF.

There are many counts of this clonotype. J is TRBJ2-2 and V is TRBV7-6, with unresolved D. The CDR3 covers 16 residues. With 5 bases removed from V and 1 base from J, the gap between germline ends came to 14 bases. From germline, CDR1 is SGHVS and CDR2 FNYEAQ. The CDR3 is CASSSSTTENTGELFF. The CDR3 nucleotides are TGTGCCAGCAGCAGCTCAACTACGGAGAACACCGGGGAGCTGTTTTTT.

This chain connects TRBV6-2 or TRBV6-3 to TRBJ2-3; tentative D call: TRBD2 (6 bases). V gave up 2 bases and J gave up 1 base, with 7 bases separating them. CDR1 MNHEY and CDR2 SVGEGT come from the germline V gene. The CDR3 is 14 amino acids. The CDR3 DNA is TGTGCCAGCAGTTACGCGGGACGCACAGATACGCAGTATTTT. Encoded protein: CASSYAGRTDTQYF.

J is TRBJ2-3 and V is TRBV4-1; D gene unclear. Trimming removed 0 bases at V and 11 bases at J, with 15 bases between. The germline V gene encodes CDR1 MGHRA and CDR2 YSYEKL. The CDR3 spans 14 residues. Here the CDR3 DNA reads TGCGCCAGCAGCCAAGATACTCCTGCCTATTTGCAGTATTTT. Protein sequence: CASSQDTPAYLQYF.

This clonotype was counted only a few times. The CDR3 bases are TGTGCCAGCAGTGAAGACTGGAGCTCCTACAATGAGCAGTTCTTC. This codes for CASSEDWSSYNEQFF. The chain combines TRBV2 with TRBJ2-1; D not resolved. The germline CDR1 and CDR2 sequences are SNHLY and FYNNEI. The V gene lost 1 base and the J gene lost 0 bases, with 7 bases spanning the gap. The CDR3 runs to 15 residues.

This chain links TRBV29-1 with TRBJ2-2; 8 bases are shared with TRBD1. V lost 3 bases and J lost 7; bases outside the gene matches: 10. Germline lookup yields CDR1 SQVTM and CDR2 ANQGSEA. The CDR3 runs 15 residues. The CDR3 reads CSVESETGVNGELFF. CDR3 DNA: TGCAGCGTTGAGAGCGAGACAGGGGTGAACGGGGAGCTGTTTTTT.

The chain is built from TRBV10-3 and TRBJ2-7, with D possibly matching TRBD1 (6 bases). V was cut by 8 bases and J by 6 bases, with 14 bases left in between. This CDR3 has 12 residues. CDR1 and CDR2 (germline): ENHRY, SYGVKD. In DNA, the CDR3 is TGTGCCATCCGCACAGAGACAGGCGAGCAGTACTTC. This sequence encodes CAIRTETGEQYF.

Only a few counts were recorded for this clonotype. The rearrangement links TRBV7-9 to TRBJ2-5, with TRBD2 matching 7 bases. The CDR3 runs to 14 residues. The V gene's germline CDR1 is SEHNR and CDR2 FQNEAQ (reference sequence). The ends lost 5 bases at V and 5 bases at J; junction bases unmatched: 8. The CDR3 loop reads CASSHTGRSETQYF. CDR3 nucleotides: TGTGCCAGCAGCCATACCGGGAGGTCCGAGACCCAGTACTTC.

This clonotype was recorded a few times. The chain carries TRBV5-6 and TRBJ2-4, with TRBD1 identical over 7 bases. The germline gives CDR1 SGHDT, CDR2 YYEEEE. The CDR3 is made up of 19 amino acids. Trimming at V came to 1 base and at J to 3 bases, leaving 16 bases not matched to a gene. The CDR3 is CASSLRLQGIWADKNIQYF. The CDR3 region has the DNA TGTGCCAGCAGCTTGCGGTTACAGGGGATCTGGGCCGACAAAAACATTCAGTACTTC.